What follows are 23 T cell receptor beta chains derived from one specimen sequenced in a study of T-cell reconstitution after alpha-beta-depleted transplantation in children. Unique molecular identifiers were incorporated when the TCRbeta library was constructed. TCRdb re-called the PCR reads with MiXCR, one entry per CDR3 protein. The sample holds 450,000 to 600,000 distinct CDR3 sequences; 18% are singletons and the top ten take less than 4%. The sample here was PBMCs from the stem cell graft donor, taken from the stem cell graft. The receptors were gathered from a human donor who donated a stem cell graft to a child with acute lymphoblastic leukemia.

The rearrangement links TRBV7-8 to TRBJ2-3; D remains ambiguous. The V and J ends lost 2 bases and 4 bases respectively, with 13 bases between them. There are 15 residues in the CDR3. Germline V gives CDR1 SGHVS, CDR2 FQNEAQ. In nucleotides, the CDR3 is TGTGCCAGCAGCTTAAGCTCCCATGGCCCAGATACGCAGTATTTT. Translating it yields CASSLSSHGPDTQYF.

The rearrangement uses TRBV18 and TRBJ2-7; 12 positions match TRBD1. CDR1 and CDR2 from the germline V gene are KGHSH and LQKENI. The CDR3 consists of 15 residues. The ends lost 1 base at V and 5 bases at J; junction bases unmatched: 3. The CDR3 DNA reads TGTGCCAGCTCACCACTGGGACAGGGGGCCCACGAGCAGTACTTC. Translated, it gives CASSPLGQGAHEQYF.

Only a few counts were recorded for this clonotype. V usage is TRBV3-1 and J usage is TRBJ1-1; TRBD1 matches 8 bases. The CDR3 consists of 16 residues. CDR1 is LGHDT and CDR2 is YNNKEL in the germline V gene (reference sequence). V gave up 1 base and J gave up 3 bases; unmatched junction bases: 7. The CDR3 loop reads CASSQGAGGRDTEAFF. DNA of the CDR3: TGTGCCAGCAGCCAAGGAGCAGGGGGCAGGGACACTGAAGCTTTCTTT.

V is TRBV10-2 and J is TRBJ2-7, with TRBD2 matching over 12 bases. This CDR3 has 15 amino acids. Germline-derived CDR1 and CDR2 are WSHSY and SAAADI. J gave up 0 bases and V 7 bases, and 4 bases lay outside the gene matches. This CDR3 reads CASTLTSGSSYEQYF. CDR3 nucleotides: TGCGCCAGCACCCTGACTAGCGGGAGCTCCTACGAGCAGTACTTC.

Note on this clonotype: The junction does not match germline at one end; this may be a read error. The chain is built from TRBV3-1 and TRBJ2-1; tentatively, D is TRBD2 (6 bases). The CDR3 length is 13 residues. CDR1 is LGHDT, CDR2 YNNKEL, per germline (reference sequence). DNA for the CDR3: TGTGCCAGCAGCCTTCCCGGAGGGGTTAAAGGGGTCTTC. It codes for CASSLPGGVKGVF.

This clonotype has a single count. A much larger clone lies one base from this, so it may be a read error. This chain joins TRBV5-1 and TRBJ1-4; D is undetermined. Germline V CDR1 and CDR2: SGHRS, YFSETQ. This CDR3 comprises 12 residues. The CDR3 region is CASSLANAKLFF. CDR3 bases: TGCGCCAGCAGCTTGGCTAATGCAAAACTGTTTTTT. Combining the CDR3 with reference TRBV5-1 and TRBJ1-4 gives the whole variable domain KAGVTQTPRYLIKTRGQQVTLSCSPISGHRSVSWYQQTPGQGLQFLFEYFSETQRNKGNFPGRFSGRQFSNSRSEMNVSTLELGDSALYLCASSLANAKLFFGSGTQLSVL.

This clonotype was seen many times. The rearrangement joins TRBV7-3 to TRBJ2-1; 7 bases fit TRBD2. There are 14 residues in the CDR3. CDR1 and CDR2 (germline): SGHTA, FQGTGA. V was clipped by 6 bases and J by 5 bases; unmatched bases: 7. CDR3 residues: CASSVGLADNEQFF. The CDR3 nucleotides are TGTGCCAGCAGTGTGGGTCTAGCGGACAATGAGCAGTTCTTC. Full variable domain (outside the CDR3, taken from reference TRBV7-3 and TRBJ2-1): GAGVSQTPSNKVTEKGKYVELRCDPISGHTALYWYRQSLGQGPEFLIYFQGTGAADDSGLPNDRFFAVRPEGSVSTLKIQRTERGDSAVYLCASSVGLADNEQFFGPGTRLTVL.

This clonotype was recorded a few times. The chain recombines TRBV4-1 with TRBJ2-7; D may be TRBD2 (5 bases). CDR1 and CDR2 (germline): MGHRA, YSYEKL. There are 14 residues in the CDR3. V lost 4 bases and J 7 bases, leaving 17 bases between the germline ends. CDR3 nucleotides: TGCGCCAGCAGCCTTCTCTCCCGGACTCGGGAGCAGTACTTC. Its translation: CASSLLSRTREQYF.

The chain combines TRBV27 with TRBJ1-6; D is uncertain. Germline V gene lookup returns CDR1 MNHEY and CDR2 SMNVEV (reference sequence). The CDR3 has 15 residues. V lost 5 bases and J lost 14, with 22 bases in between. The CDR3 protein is CASSVAGPSKWALHF. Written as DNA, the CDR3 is TGTGCCAGCAGTGTCGCCGGGCCCTCCAAGTGGGCCCTCCACTTT.

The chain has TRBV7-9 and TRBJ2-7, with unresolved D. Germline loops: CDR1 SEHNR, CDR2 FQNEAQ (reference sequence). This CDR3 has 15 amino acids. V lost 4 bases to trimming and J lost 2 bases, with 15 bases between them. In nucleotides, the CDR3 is TGTGCCAGCAGCTCCCTATCCGGTTTTACCTACGAGCAGTACTTC. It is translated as CASSSLSGFTYEQYF.

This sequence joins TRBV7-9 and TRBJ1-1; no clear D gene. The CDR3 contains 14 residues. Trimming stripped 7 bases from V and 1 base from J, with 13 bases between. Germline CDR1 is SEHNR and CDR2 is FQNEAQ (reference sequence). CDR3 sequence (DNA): TGTGCCAGCAAGGAGGTGGTAGGGAACACTGAAGCTTTCTTT. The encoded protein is CASKEVVGNTEAFF.

DNA of the CDR3: TGCAGTGCCGGCCGGGGTCCCGGGGAGCTGTTTTTT. This encodes CSAGRGPGELFF. The chain employs TRBV20-1 and TRBJ2-2; maybe TRBD2 (5 bases). CDR3 size: 12 residues. Trimming stripped 6 bases from V and 6 bases from J, with 11 bases between. Germline loops: CDR1 DFQATT, CDR2 SNEGSKA (reference sequence).

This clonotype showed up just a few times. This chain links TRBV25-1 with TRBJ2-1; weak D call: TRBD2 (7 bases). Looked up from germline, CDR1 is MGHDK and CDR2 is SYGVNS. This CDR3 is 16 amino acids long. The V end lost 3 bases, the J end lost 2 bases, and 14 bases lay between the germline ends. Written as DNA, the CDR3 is TGTGCCAGCAGTGACCTTCGGGGGGCGGCCTACAATGAGCAGTTCTTC. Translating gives CASSDLRGAAYNEQFF.

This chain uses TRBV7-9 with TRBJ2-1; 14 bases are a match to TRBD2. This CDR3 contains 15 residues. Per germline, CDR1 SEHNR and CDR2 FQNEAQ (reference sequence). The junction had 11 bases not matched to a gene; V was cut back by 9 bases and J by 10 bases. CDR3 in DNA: TGTGCCAGTAACCACGGACTAGCGGGAGGCGAAGAGCAGTTCTTC. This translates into CASNHGLAGGEEQFF.

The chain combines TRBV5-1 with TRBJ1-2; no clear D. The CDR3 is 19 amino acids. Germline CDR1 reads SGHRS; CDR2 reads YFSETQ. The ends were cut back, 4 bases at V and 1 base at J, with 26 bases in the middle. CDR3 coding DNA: TGCGCCAGCAGCCTCAATCAATGGTCCTCCGGGCAGAATAACTATGGCTACACCTTC. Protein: CASSLNQWSSGQNNYGYTF. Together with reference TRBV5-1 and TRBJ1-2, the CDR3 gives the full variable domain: KAGVTQTPRYLIKTRGQQVTLSCSPISGHRSVSWYQQTPGQGLQFLFEYFSETQRNKGNFPGRFSGRQFSNSRSEMNVSTLELGDSALYLCASSLNQWSSGQNNYGYTFGSGTRLTVV.

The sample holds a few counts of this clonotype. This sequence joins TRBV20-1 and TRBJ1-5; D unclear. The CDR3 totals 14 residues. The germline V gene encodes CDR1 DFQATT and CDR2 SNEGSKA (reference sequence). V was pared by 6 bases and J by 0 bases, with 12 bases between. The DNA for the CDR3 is TGCAGTGCCGCGTCGCATTATAGCAATCAGCCCCAGCATTTT. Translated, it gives CSAASHYSNQPQHF.

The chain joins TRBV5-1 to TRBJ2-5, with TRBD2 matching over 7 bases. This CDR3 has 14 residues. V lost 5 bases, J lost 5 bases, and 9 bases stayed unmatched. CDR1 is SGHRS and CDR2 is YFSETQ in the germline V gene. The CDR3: CASRKSGRQETQYF. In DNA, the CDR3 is TGCGCCAGCAGAAAATCCGGGAGGCAGGAGACCCAGTACTTC.

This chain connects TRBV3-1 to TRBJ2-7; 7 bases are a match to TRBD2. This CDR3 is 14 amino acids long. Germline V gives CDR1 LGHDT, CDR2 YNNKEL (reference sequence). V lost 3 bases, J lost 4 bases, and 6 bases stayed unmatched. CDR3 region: CASSHPGGGYEQYF. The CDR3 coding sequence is TGTGCCAGCAGCCACCCGGGAGGTGGGTACGAGCAGTACTTC.

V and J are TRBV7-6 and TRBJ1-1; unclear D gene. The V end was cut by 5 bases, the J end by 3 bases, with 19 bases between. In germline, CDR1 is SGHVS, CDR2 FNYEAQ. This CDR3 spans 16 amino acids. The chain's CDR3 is CASSPVGRVSYTEAFF. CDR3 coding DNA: TGTGCCAGCAGCCCGGTAGGGCGGGTAAGCTACACTGAAGCTTTCTTT.

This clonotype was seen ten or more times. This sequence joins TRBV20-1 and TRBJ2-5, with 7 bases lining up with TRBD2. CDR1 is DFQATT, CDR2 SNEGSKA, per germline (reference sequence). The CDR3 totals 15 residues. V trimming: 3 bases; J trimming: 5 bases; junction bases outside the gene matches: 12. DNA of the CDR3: TGCAGTGCTAGGGGACTACTATCCCAGTGGGAGACCCAGTACTTC. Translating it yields CSARGLLSQWETQYF.

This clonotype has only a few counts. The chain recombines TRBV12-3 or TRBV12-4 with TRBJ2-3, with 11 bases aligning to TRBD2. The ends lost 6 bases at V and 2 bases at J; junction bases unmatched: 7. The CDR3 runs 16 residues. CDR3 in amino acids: CASSLAGLAATDTQYF. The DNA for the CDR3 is TGTGCCAGCAGCCTAGCGGGACTAGCGGCCACAGATACGCAGTATTTT.

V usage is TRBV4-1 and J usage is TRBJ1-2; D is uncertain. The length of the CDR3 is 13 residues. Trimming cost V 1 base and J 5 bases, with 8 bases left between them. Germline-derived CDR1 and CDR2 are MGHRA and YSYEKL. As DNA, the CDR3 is TGCGCCAGCAGCCAAGCCGCCGGGTATGGCTACACCTTC. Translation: CASSQAAGYGYTF.

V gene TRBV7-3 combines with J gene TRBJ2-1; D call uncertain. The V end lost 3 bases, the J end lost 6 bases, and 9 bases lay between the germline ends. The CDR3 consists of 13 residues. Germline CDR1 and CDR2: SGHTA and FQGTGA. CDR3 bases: TGTGCCAGCAGCTTCGTTTTGGGCAATGAGCAGTTCTTC. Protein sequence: CASSFVLGNEQFF.